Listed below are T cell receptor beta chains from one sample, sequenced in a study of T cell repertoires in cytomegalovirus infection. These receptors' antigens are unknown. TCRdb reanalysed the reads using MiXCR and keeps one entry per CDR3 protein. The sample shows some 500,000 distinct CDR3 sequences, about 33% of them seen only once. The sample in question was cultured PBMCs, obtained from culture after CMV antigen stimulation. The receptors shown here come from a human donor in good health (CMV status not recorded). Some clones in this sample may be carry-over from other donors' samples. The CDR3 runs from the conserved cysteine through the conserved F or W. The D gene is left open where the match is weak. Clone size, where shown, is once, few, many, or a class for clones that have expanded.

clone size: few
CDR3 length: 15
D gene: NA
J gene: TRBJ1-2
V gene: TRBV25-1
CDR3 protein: CASSEEGRANYGYTF
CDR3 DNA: TGTGCCAGCAGTGAAGAGGGGAGGGCTAACTATGGCTACACCTTC

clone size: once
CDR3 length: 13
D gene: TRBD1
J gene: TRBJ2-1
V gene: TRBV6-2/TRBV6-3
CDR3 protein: CASRGQGSDEQFF
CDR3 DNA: TGTGCCAGCAGAGGACAGGGATCAGATGAGCAGTTCTTC

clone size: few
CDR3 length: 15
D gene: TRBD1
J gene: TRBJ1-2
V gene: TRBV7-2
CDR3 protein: CASSLERQGYYGYTF
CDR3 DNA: TGTGCCAGCAGCTTAGAGAGACAGGGGTACTACGGCTACACCTTC

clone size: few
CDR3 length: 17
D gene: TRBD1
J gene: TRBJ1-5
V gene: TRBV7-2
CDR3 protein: CASSLTQGDLGNQPQHF
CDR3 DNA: TGTGCCAGCAGCTTAACACAGGGGGATTTGGGGAATCAGCCCCAGCATTTT

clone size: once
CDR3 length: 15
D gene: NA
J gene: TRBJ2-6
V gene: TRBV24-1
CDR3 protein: CATSDPGAGANVLTF
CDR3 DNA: TGTGCCACCAGTGATCCAGGGGCTGGGGCCAACGTCCTGACTTTC

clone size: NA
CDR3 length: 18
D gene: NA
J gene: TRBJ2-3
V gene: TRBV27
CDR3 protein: CATPRDRTSALVPGTQYF
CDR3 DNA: TGTGCCACCCCTCGAGATCGGACGAGCGCCTTAGTCCCGGGTACGCAGTATTTT

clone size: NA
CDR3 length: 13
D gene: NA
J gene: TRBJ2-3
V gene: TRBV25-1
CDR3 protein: CASSEFDTDTQYF
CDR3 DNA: TGTGCCAGCAGTGAATTTGACACAGATACGCAGTATTTT

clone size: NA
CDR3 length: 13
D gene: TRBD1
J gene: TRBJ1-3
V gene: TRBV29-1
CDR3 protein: CSTKLGTGDTIYF
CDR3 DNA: TGCAGCACGAAACTAGGGACAGGGGACACCATATATTTT

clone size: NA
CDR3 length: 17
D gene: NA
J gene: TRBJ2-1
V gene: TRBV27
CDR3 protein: CASSLSDGGYTYNEQFF
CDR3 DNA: TGTGCCAGCAGTTTATCGGATGGGGGATACACCTACAATGAGCAGTTCTTC

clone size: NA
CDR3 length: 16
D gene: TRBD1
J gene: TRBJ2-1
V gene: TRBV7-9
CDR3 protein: CASSSTGGISYNEQFF
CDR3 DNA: TGTGCCAGCAGTTCCACAGGGGGCATTTCCTACAATGAGCAGTTCTTC

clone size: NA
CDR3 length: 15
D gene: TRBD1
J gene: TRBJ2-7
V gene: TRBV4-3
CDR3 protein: CASSQVHRGSYEQYF
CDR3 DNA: TGCGCCAGCAGCCAAGTACACAGGGGGTCCTACGAGCAGTACTTC

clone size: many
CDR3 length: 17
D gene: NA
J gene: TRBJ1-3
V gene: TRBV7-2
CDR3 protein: CASSLETGAISGNTIYF
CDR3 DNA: TGTGCCAGCAGCTTAGAGACAGGAGCGATCTCTGGAAACACCATATATTTT

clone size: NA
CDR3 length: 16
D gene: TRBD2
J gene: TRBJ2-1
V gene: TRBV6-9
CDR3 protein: CASSYVSGQRGNEQFF
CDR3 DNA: TGTGCCAGCAGTTACGTTTCGGGGCAGCGGGGCAATGAGCAGTTCTTC